Reported below is one T cell receptor beta chain. Its cognate antigen has yet to be identified. Base qualities are not recorded, but no much larger clone differs from it by a single base. Trimming at the junction amounts to 1 base on V and 6 bases on J, and the germline ends lie 8 bases apart. CDR1 SGHTS and CDR2 YDEGEE are derived from the germline V gene. From the cysteine through the phenylalanine, the CDR3 covers 13 amino acids. Only the CDR3 part of the read is kept: 39 bases, read in frame from the first base. This record belongs to a study of blood T cell repertoires in COVID-19 (dated by TCRdb to between 2020 and 2021). The study in broad terms: Collaborator samples came from the United States, Italy and Spain and covered acute and convalescent phases of COVID-19. The material from the prospective study consisted of cDNA or gDNA derived from T cells, B-cell-depleted T cells, or PBMCs. The dataset comprised deeply sampled blood TCRbeta repertoires from subjects exposed to, actively infected with, or recovered from COVID-19. The repertoires were released in a freely available public database intended as a resource for research on the immune response to SARS-CoV-2. The samples were drawn from two sources: the first 160 participants of the ongoing ImmuneRACE study, and approximately 1,300 subjects contributed by 6 global collaborators. A de-identified subject ID, COVID-19 status, age in years and sex were almost always included in the sample metadata. Where HLA class I and class II types were available, the types were taken from metadata supplied by the sample provider, not from assay-based typing. Overall results and qualifications from the work: The quantity of clinical and demographic metadata differed by source and by participant and was supplied without curation.

The immunoSEQ Assay, a bias-controlled multiplex PCR, was used to amplify TCRbeta CDR3 regions from genomic DNA. In the source study's methods: Nucleated cell counts per sample were estimated from amplification of reference gene primers within the assay. To quantify the absolute abundance of each unique TCRbeta CDR3 rearrangement, sequence reads were collapsed and filtered. Productive Simpson clonality was computed per sample as the square root of Simpson's diversity index over productive rearrangements. As stored in TCRdb, this immuneACCESS dataset retains in-frame rearrangements with V and J assigned. A fraction of the clones does not appear; measured against another copy, unresolved V genes explain less than half of the discrepancy, and the remainder lacks a known reason. The V and J calls and clone size are taken from that table; D and trimming were inferred from the DNA. For this sample the table gives about 170,000 clones, of which around nine tenths were detected only once. Roughly 2.4% of the sample is held by the ten biggest clonotypes.

At one collaborating source in Seattle, patients were enrolled during active infection and were followed longitudinally through the course of disease. Whole blood was collected in K2EDTA tubes by collaborating institutions according to the institutions' own protocols. For TCRbeta analysis, collaborator samples were shipped as frozen whole blood, as isolated PBMCs, or as DNA extracted from either sample type. This sequence uses TRBV5-8 and TRBJ2-1, and perhaps TRBD1 as D gene, on 5 matching bases. The material sequenced was peripheral blood. The TCR comes from a woman older than 75 with COVID-19, enrolled during active disease. In nucleotides, the sequence is TGTGCCAGCAGCTTGAGGGGCGGCAATGAGCAGTTCTTC. Its translation is CASSLRGGNEQFF.